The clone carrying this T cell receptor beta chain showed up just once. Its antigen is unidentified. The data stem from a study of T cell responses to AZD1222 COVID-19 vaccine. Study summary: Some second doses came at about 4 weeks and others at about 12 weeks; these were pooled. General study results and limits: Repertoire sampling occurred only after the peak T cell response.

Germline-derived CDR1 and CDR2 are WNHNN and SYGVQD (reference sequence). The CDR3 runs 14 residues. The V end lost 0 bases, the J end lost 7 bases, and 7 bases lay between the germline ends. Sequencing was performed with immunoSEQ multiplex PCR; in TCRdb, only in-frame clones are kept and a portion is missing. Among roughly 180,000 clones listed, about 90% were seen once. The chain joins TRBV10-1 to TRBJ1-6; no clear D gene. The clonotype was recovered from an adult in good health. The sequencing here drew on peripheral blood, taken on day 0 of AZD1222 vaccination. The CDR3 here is CASSESTRNSPLHF. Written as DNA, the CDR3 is TGCGCCAGCAGTGAGTCGACTCGGAATTCACCCCTCCACTTT.